This T cell receptor (beta chain) was sequenced during a study of shared clonotypes between healthy human individuals. Study at large: The plates for each donor numbered three CD4 naive, three CD4 memory, two CD8 naive and one CD8 memory.

This clone was seen once. Its antigen remains unidentified. Authors' processing steps: Filtering differed because ImmunoSEQ produced junction-only sequences that carried no quality scores. This table comes from immunoSEQ multiplex PCR, and its TCRdb copy is limited to in-frame clones, with some not included. V and J calls and clone size are given by that table; D and trimming were obtained from the DNA. The data contain 650,000 to 800,000 clones, 55% to 75% of them singletons. The donors were all Caucasian adults (living in Nashville, Tennessee). General study findings and limits: Among donors, clonotype sharing was expected to be affected by sequencing depth.

Sequenced: memory CD4+ T cells sorted from blood. Subset described: CD45RA-negative fraction. The receptor comes from a woman in her thirties in good health.

This chain's CDR3 is CASSPVGATNEKLFF. The DNA of the CDR3 is TGTGCCAGCAGCCCCGTCGGCGCAACTAATGAAAAACTGTTTTTT. The V and J genes are TRBV9 and TRBJ1-4; D is undetermined. Germline V CDR1 and CDR2: SGDLS, YYNGEE. Deletions cut 4 bases from V and 0 bases from J, with 10 bases between. This CDR3 comprises 15 residues.